This T cell receptor beta chain was sequenced for a study of T cell repertoires in cytomegalovirus infection. Each CDR3 protein gets one entry after TCRdb re-called the reads with MiXCR. The profile covers around 900,000 distinct CDR3 sequences, with 31% appearing a single time and roughly 13% taken by the ten largest. Points on this clonotype: The antigen is unknown. The junction shows a germline mismatch at one end, possibly a read error.

The CDR3 contains 9 residues. CDR1 is DFQATT, CDR2 SNEGSKA, per germline (reference sequence). The chain joins TRBV20-1 to TRBJ1-2, with a possible D match to TRBD1 (6 bases). The TCR was taken from a human donor in good health (CMV status not recorded). Some clones in this sample may be carry-over from other donors' samples. Sequenced here: cultured CD8+ T cells from PBMCs, sampled from culture after CMV antigen stimulation. The CDR3 loop reads CSALQGSPF. The DNA for the CDR3 is TGCAGTGCTCTGCAGGGGTCACCCTTC.